The 21 T cell receptor beta chains below all came from one sample that was sequenced in a study of T cells in Graves' hyperthyroidism and ophthalmopathy. Amplified TCR beta CDR3 regions derived from RNA transcripts. A first-round RT-PCR of the TCR CDR3 used the HTBI primer set. TCRdb used MiXCR to reprocess the multiplex PCR reads, holding one entry per CDR3 protein. Counted here are over 500,000 distinct CDR3 sequences, about 16% occurring once; the ten biggest clones make up 25% to 35%. The sample consisted of blood. The receptor source for this set is a woman between 25 and 40 years old with Graves' ophthalmopathy.

V and J are TRBV20-1 and TRBJ2-5; D may correspond to TRBD1 or TRBD2 (6 bases each). V lost 3 bases to trimming and J lost 4 bases, with 15 bases between them. CDR1 and CDR2 (germline): DFQATT, SNEGSKA (reference sequence). This CDR3 contains 14 residues. The CDR3: CSASRAGGPETQYF. The CDR3 DNA is TGCAGTGCTAGTAGGGCTGGGGGGCCAGAGACCCAGTACTTC.

This clonotype has at least ten counts. The chain recombines TRBV30 with TRBJ2-1; weak D call: TRBD2 (6 bases). CDR1 is GTSNPN, CDR2 SVGIG, per germline (reference sequence). Trimming pared 0 bases from V and 14 bases from J, leaving 14 bases between. The CDR3 extends over 12 amino acids. In DNA, the CDR3 is TGTGCCTGGAGTGTACTGGGAGGTTGGGAGTTCTTC. Amino acid sequence: CAWSVLGGWEFF.

The chain carries TRBV4-1 and TRBJ2-7; tentative D call: TRBD2 (5 bases). Trimming pared 1 base from V and 0 bases from J, leaving 10 bases between. Germline assignment: CDR1 MGHRA and CDR2 YSYEKL. CDR3 size: 15 residues. The CDR3 reads CASSQAERSSYEQYF. The DNA of the CDR3 is TGCGCCAGCAGCCAAGCTGAGCGGAGCTCCTACGAGCAGTACTTC.

In this sample, this clonotype turned up a few times. The gene calls are TRBV14 and TRBJ2-1; D is perhaps TRBD1 (5 bases). The V end lost 1 base, the J end lost 5 bases, and 9 bases lay between the germline ends. The CDR3 loop spans 14 amino acids. The germline V gene encodes CDR1 SGHDN and CDR2 FVKESK. This CDR3 reads CASSQAVGDNEQFF. The CDR3 bases are TGTGCCAGCAGCCAAGCAGTAGGGGACAATGAGCAGTTCTTC.

This clonotype was seen a few times. This chain links TRBV5-6 with TRBJ2-1, with D unresolved. The CDR3 covers 11 residues. In germline, CDR1 is SGHDT, CDR2 YYEEEE. V lost 4 bases and J 5 bases, leaving 4 bases between the germline ends. CDR3 nucleotide sequence: TGTGCCAGCAGCGTCAACAATGAGCAGTTCTTC. Residues: CASSVNNEQFF. The complete variable domain, with remaining parts taken from reference TRBV5-6 and TRBJ2-1, reads DAGVTQSPTHLIKTRGQQVTLRCSPKSGHDTVSWYQQALGQGPQFIFQYYEEEERQRGNFPDRFSGHQFPNYSSELNVNALLLGDSALYLCASSVNNEQFFGPGTRLTVL.

The rearrangement links TRBV3-1 to TRBJ2-3; D uncertain. CDR1 LGHDT and CDR2 YNNKEL come from the germline V gene (reference sequence). V was trimmed by 1 base and J by 0 bases, leaving 11 bases between them. CDR3 length: 16 amino acids. The CDR3 nucleotides read TGTGCCAGCAGCCAAGCCCCGGACCGCAGCACAGATACGCAGTATTTT. Its protein product is CASSQAPDRSTDTQYF.

The table lists this clonotype with a few counts. The V and J genes are TRBV2 and TRBJ1-3; D unclear. The V end lost 4 bases, the J end lost 0 bases, and 10 bases lay between the germline ends. The CDR3 extends over 15 amino acids. The germline V gene has CDR1 SNHLY and CDR2 FYNNEI. CDR3 residues: CASSGAVSSGNTIYF. The DNA of the CDR3 is TGTGCCAGCAGTGGGGCAGTCAGCTCTGGAAACACCATATATTTT.

This clonotype has at least ten counts. The chain joins TRBV30 to TRBJ2-7, with D perhaps given as TRBD1 or TRBD2 (5 bases each). The CDR3 has 14 amino acids. V was cut by 6 bases and J by 2 bases, with 17 bases left in between. The germline V gene encodes CDR1 GTSNPN and CDR2 SVGIG (reference sequence). The CDR3 coding sequence is TGTGCCTGCCGTCCCGGGACCACTACCTACGAGCAGTACTTC. Protein product: CACRPGTTTYEQYF.

The chain is built from TRBV4-1 and TRBJ1-1; D gene ambiguous. Germline loops: CDR1 MGHRA, CDR2 YSYEKL. CDR3 length: 15 residues. The V end was cut by 2 bases, the J end by 2 bases, with 12 bases between. The CDR3 spells CASSQYLDGNTEAFF. DNA for the CDR3: TGCGCCAGCAGCCAATACCTCGACGGAAACACTGAAGCTTTCTTT.

This clonotype was detected many times. The chain recombines TRBV7-3 with TRBJ2-5; 11 bases align to TRBD1. The germline CDR1 and CDR2 sequences are SGHTA and FQGTGA. The CDR3 is 15 residues long. V trimming: 4 bases; J trimming: 2 bases; junction bases outside the gene matches: 3. CDR3 amino acids: CASSSGTGGQETQYF. In nucleotides, the CDR3 is TGTGCCAGCAGCTCCGGGACAGGGGGGCAAGAGACCCAGTACTTC.

In its sample, this clonotype was seen a few times. The chain uses TRBV13 and TRBJ2-2; 11 bases fit TRBD1. V shed 1 base and J 0 bases; nucleotides not matched to a gene: 10. This CDR3 comprises 20 residues. Germline assignment: CDR1 PRHDT and CDR2 FYEKMQ (reference sequence). The CDR3 coding sequence is TGTGCCAGCAGCTTAGAACGGGACAGGGACAGGGGGACGAACACCGGGGAGCTGTTTTTT. Translated, it gives CASSLERDRDRGTNTGELFF.

V and J are TRBV10-3 and TRBJ1-2, with a weak D call TRBD1 (6 bases). The CDR3 runs to 15 residues. The germline V gene encodes CDR1 ENHRY and CDR2 SYGVKD. V dropped 3 bases and J dropped 5 bases, with 16 bases sitting between them. This chain's CDR3 is CAISEQGSHLYGYTF. Here the CDR3 DNA reads TGTGCCATCAGTGAACAGGGTTCCCACCTATATGGCTACACCTTC.

The CDR3 reads CASSPIGQSTDTQYF. CDR3 DNA: TGTGCCAGCAGCCCGATAGGACAGAGCACAGATACGCAGTATTTT. V gene TRBV13 combines with J gene TRBJ2-3, with D perhaps TRBD1 (6 bases). This CDR3 is 15 amino acids long. V lost 5 bases to trimming and J lost 0 bases, with 12 bases between them. Germline lookup yields CDR1 PRHDT and CDR2 FYEKMQ (reference sequence).

This clonotype was seen a few times. This chain uses TRBV4-3 with TRBJ2-1; 9 positions match TRBD1. J lost 5 bases, V lost 0 bases, and 5 bases had no gene match. Germline values: CDR1 LGHNA, CDR2 YSLEER. This CDR3 contains 16 residues. This chain's CDR3 is CASSQEPGQGDNEQFF. The CDR3 DNA is TGCGCCAGCAGCCAAGAACCGGGACAGGGAGACAATGAGCAGTTCTTC.

This clonotype was recorded at least ten times. The V call is TRBV7-3, the J call TRBJ2-2; 8 bases agree with TRBD2. J gave up 0 bases and V 4 bases, and 13 bases lay outside the gene matches. CDR1 and CDR2 (germline): SGHTA, FQGTGA. The CDR3 is made up of 19 amino acids. The chain's CDR3 is CASSSHASGPFANTGELFF. CDR3 coding DNA: TGTGCCAGCAGCTCACACGCTAGCGGGCCATTCGCGAACACCGGGGAGCTGTTTTTT.

The CDR3: CASRQPGTTHEQFF. For the CDR3, the DNA is TGTGCCAGCAGGCAACCCGGGACAACCCACGAGCAGTTCTTC. The V gene is TRBV5-5, the J gene TRBJ2-1, with a tentative D call TRBD1 (6 bases). Per germline, CDR1 SGHKS and CDR2 YYEKEE (reference sequence). V lost 5 bases, J lost 10 bases, and 19 bases lay in between. The CDR3 has 14 amino acids.

This clonotype was seen ten or more times. The CDR3 reads CASSVAGGGYGYTF. CDR3 sequence (DNA): TGTGCCAGCAGTGTTGCCGGGGGTGGCTATGGCTACACCTTC. The rearrangement links TRBV6-1 to TRBJ1-2, with TRBD1 as a possible D gene (5 bases). CDR1 is MNHNS and CDR2 is SASEGT in the germline V gene. V shed 4 bases and J shed 4 bases, with 13 bases lying between them. The CDR3 sequence is 14 residues long.

This clonotype showed up just a few times. CDR3 region: CSASYPDTQYF. The CDR3 DNA sequence: TGCAGTGCTAGCTACCCAGATACGCAGTATTTT. The chain carries TRBV20-1 and TRBJ2-3; no clear D gene. V was trimmed by 3 bases and J by 4 bases, leaving 5 bases between them. Germline CDR1 DFQATT, CDR2 SNEGSKA (reference sequence). CDR3 length: 11 amino acids.

The gene calls are TRBV6-1 and TRBJ2-1, with 8 bases matching TRBD1. The V and J ends lost 5 bases and 1 base, in that order; junction bases with no gene match: 4. Germline CDR1 MNHNS, CDR2 SASEGT. This CDR3 contains 15 residues. The CDR3 DNA reads as TGTGCCAGCAGTCTACAGGGGGTGTCCTACAATGAGCAGTTCTTC. This codes for CASSLQGVSYNEQFF.

This clonotype has only a few counts. CDR3 bases: TGCGCCAGCAGCGGCCCATCTGGGGGGGGCACTGAAGCTTTCTTT. Residues: CASSGPSGGGTEAFF. This chain connects TRBV5-1 to TRBJ1-1, with D possibly matching TRBD1 (5 bases). The CDR3 sequence is 15 residues long. Trimming shortened V by 4 bases and J by 4 bases, and 17 bases separated the two germline ends. Germline V lookup: CDR1 SGHRS, CDR2 YFSETQ.

The CDR3 sequence: CASSLGGGLPSSYNEQFF. The CDR3 nucleotides are TGTGCCAGCAGTTTAGGGGGGGGACTCCCAAGCTCCTACAATGAGCAGTTCTTC. J is TRBJ2-1 and V is TRBV12-3 or TRBV12-4, with 7 positions matching TRBD2. The CDR3 length is 18 residues. V lost 1 base to trimming and J lost 0 bases; unmatched junction nucleotides: 9.